This TCR beta chain was captured by sequencing in a study of blood T cell repertoires in COVID-19. Study at large: Spain, Italy and the United States supplied samples that represented acute and convalescent COVID-19. From T cells, B-cell-depleted T cells, or PBMCs came the material, which was cDNA or gDNA.

This CDR3 is 16 amino acids long. V trimming: 2 bases; J trimming: 7 bases; junction bases outside the gene matches: 8. Per the germline V gene, CDR1 is GTSNPN and CDR2 is SVGIG (reference sequence). In the authors' workflow: Nucleated cell counts were estimated from reference gene primer amplification. Only in-frame clones appear in the TCRdb table, and some are missing; sequencing was by immunoSEQ multiplex PCR. V and J calls and clone size are those listed in that table; D and trimming were worked out from the DNA. The sample has under 150,000 clones, around four fifths seen once; the top ten hold 13%.

The sequenced sample consisted of peripheral blood. This sequence was found in a human donor in a cohort sampled during active COVID-19. V usage is TRBV30 and J usage is TRBJ2-1, with TRBD2 matching 13 bases. The CDR3 is CAWSPVTSGGANEQFF. The CDR3 region has the DNA TGTGCCTGGAGTCCCGTTACTAGCGGGGGGGCGAATGAGCAGTTCTTC.